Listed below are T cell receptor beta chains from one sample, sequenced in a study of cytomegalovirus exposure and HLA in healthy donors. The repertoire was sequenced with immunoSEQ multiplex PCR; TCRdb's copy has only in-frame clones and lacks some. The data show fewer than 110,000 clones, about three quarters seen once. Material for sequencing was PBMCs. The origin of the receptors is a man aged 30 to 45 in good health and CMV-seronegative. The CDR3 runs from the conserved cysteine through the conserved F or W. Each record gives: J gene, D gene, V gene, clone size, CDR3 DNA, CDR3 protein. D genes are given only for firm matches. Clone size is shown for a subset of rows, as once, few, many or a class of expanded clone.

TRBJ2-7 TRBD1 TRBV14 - TGTGCCAGCAGCCAAGCCAGACAGGGTGGCGAGCAGTACTTC CASSQARQGGEQYF
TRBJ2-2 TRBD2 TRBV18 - TGTGCCAGCTCACCCCCCCGGGGGGGGACGAACACCGGGGAGCTGTTTTTT CASSPPRGGTNTGELFF
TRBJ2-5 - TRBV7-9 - TGTGCCAGCAGCCTCAGGACGGACACACGAATTCAAGAGACCCAGTACTTC CASSLRTDTRIQETQYF
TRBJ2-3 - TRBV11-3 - TGTGCCAGCAGCAAGGACAGAGCAGATACGCAGTATTTT CASSKDRADTQYF
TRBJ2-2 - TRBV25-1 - TGTGCCAGCAGTGAGCTTCAGGGCAACACCGGGGAGCTGTTTTTT CASSELQGNTGELFF
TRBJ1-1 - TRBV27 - TGTGCCAGCAGTTTAGGGCAGGGGAACACTGAAGCTTTCTTT CASSLGQGNTEAFF
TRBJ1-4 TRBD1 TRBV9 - TGTGCCAGCAGCCCCCGGACAGGGGAGGCGGGAGAAAAACTGTTTTTT CASSPRTGEAGEKLFF
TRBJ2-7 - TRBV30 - TGTACCTGGAGTGTCAAGCTCCTCTCCTACGAGCAGTACTTC CTWSVKLLSYEQYF
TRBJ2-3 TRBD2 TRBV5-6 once TGTGCCAGCAGCTTGGATAGCGGGAGGGACATAGGGGGTACGCAGTATTTT CASSLDSGRDIGGTQYF
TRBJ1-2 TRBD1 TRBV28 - TGTGCCAGCAGCGAACCCAGGGGGAACTATGGCTACACCTTC CASSEPRGNYGYTF
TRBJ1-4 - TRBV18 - TGTGCCAGCTCACCTCCCCCGGGGAGCCGGGGTGAAAAACTGTTTTTT CASSPPPGSRGEKLFF
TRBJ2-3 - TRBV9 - TGTGCCAGCAGCGTAGGCAGAAGCACAGATACGCAGTATTTT CASSVGRSTDTQYF
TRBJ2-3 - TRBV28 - TGTGCCAGCAGCGGACTAAGCGAAGCAGATACGCAGTATTTT CASSGLSEADTQYF
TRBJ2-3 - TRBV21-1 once TGTGCCAGCGCTGGGACAGGGCCCAGCACAGATACGCAGTATTTT CASAGTGPSTDTQYF
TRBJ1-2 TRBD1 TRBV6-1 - TGTGCCAGCAGTGACGGGACAGGGTCCCTCTATGGCTACACCTTC CASSDGTGSLYGYTF
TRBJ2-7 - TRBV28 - TGTGCCACACGTGGCAGGGTCTTCGAGCAGTACTTC CATRGRVFEQYF
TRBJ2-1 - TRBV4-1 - TGCGCCAGCAGCCAAGTCGGAGGTCGGATCTCCTACAATGAGCAGTTCTTC CASSQVGGRISYNEQFF